One and the same sample provided the 15 T cell receptor beta chains below, sequenced in a study of Graves' ophthalmopathy and Graves' hyperthyroidism. RNA transcripts were the source from which TCR beta CDR3 regions were amplified. First-round RT-PCR with HTBI primers preceded a second-round multiplex PCR. TCRdb used MiXCR to reprocess the multiplex PCR reads, holding one entry per CDR3 protein. This table has roughly 350,000 distinct CDR3 sequences, about 18% appearing once. The material sequenced was peripheral blood. These TCRs come from an adult woman with stable Graves' hyperthyroidism.

This clonotype was seen repeatedly, ten times or more. This chain links TRBV29-1 with TRBJ1-2; a possible D gene is TRBD1 (6 bases). CDR1 SQVTM and CDR2 ANQGSEA come from the germline V gene. This CDR3 comprises 13 residues. Trimming left V 4 bases short and J 6 bases short, with 15 bases between. The CDR3 DNA is TGCAGCGTTGTCGGGGGGCGCGCGAATGGCTACACCTTC. It codes for CSVVGGRANGYTF.

This clonotype has only a few counts. The chain has TRBV5-5 and TRBJ1-1; 8 bases line up with TRBD1. In germline, CDR1 is SGHKS, CDR2 YYEKEE (reference sequence). V dropped 7 bases and J dropped 6; count of bases not matched to a gene: 11. The CDR3 has 14 residues. Here the CDR3 reads CASGEQGASSEAFF. The CDR3 nucleotides read TGTGCCAGCGGTGAGCAGGGGGCGTCGTCTGAAGCTTTCTTT. Variable domain in full (rest from reference TRBV5-5 and TRBJ1-1): DAGVTQSPTHLIKTRGQQVTLRCSPISGHKSVSWYQQVLGQGPQFIFQYYEKEERGRGNFPDRFSARQFPNYSSELNVNALLLGDSALYLCASGEQGASSEAFFGQGTRLTVV.

This clonotype has more than one count but fewer than ten. The V call is TRBV6-5, the J call TRBJ1-6, with 8 bases lining up with TRBD1. V trimming: 1 base; J trimming: 6 bases; junction bases outside the gene matches: 5. Looked up from germline, CDR1 is MNHEY and CDR2 is SVGAGI. The CDR3 consists of 16 residues. CDR3 residues: CASSYFGQGSNSPLHF. The CDR3 nucleotides are TGTGCCAGCAGTTACTTTGGACAGGGAAGTAATTCACCCCTCCACTTT.

This clonotype was recorded a few times. No conserved phenylalanine or tryptophan is present at the end of the CDR3, so a read error is the likely explanation. The J gene is TRBJ1-6, the V gene TRBV9, with a weak D call TRBD1 (6 bases). There are 14 residues in the CDR3. V lost 4 bases to trimming and J lost 9 bases, with 14 bases between them. Germline V CDR1 and CDR2: SGDLS, YYNGEE. DNA for the CDR3: TGTGCCAGCAGCTCCAACAGGGAGAGTTCACCCCTCCACCTT. This translates into CASSSNRESSPLHL.

This clonotype was recorded at least ten times. V gene TRBV7-2 combines with J gene TRBJ2-2, with D tentatively TRBD2 (5 bases). The length of the CDR3 is 15 residues. Trimming stripped 5 bases from V and 3 bases from J, with 13 bases between. The germline V gene has CDR1 SGHTA and CDR2 FQGNSA. This CDR3 reads CASSPEADYTGELFF. Here the CDR3 DNA reads TGTGCCAGCAGCCCCGAAGCGGACTACACCGGGGAGCTGTTTTTT.

The table lists this clonotype with many counts. The V gene is TRBV7-6, the J gene TRBJ1-1, with 8 bases aligning to TRBD1. Losses at the gene ends were 6 bases for V and 1 base for J; bases not matched to a gene: 4. The germline V gene encodes CDR1 SGHVS and CDR2 FNYEAQ. CDR3 length equals 14 residues. CDR3 loop: CASSKTGENTEAFF. CDR3 sequence (DNA): TGTGCCAGCAGTAAGACAGGGGAGAACACTGAAGCTTTCTTT. Full variable domain (rest looked up from reference TRBV7-6 and TRBJ1-1): GAGVSQSPRYKVTKRGQDVALRCDPISGHVSLYWYRQALGQGPEFLTYFNYEAQQDKSGLPNDRFSAERPEGSISTLTIQRTEQRDSAMYRCASSKTGENTEAFFGQGTRLTVV.

The sample holds many counts of this clonotype. V is TRBV5-5 and J is TRBJ2-5; D is possibly TRBD2 (5 bases). This CDR3 comprises 17 residues. Trimming took off 4 bases at V and 4 bases at J, with 23 bases between the two ends. Per germline, CDR1 SGHKS and CDR2 YYEKEE (reference sequence). CDR3 sequence (DNA): TGTGCCAGCAGCCCGGACTGGACGGATCCCAGCATAGAGACCCAGTACTTC. Translated: CASSPDWTDPSIETQYF.

This clonotype was seen at least ten times. The CDR3 DNA reads TGCAGCGTGGACCAGGGGGGCTCCTACGAGCAGTACTTC. Amino acids: CSVDQGGSYEQYF. The J gene is TRBJ2-7, the V gene TRBV29-1, with D possibly matching TRBD1 (7 bases). With 6 bases removed from V and 0 bases from J, the gap between germline ends came to 12 bases. Germline V lookup: CDR1 SQVTM, CDR2 ANQGSEA. This CDR3 has 13 amino acids.

The J gene is TRBJ2-5, the V gene TRBV13, with D perhaps matching TRBD2 (5 bases). Germline V lookup: CDR1 PRHDT, CDR2 FYEKMQ (reference sequence). Trimming stripped 10 bases from V and 8 bases from J, with 17 bases between. CDR3 length: 12 amino acids. CDR3 sequence reads: CATIPVGRTQYF. The CDR3 DNA reads TGTGCCACCATCCCGGTGGGGAGAACCCAGTACTTC.

This clonotype came up a few times. The rearrangement uses TRBV7-2 and TRBJ2-7, with 7 bases aligning to TRBD2. The germline V gene encodes CDR1 SGHTA and CDR2 FQGNSA. With 7 bases clipped from V and 2 bases from J, the junction kept 11 bases outside the gene matches. This CDR3 contains 15 residues. As DNA, the CDR3 is TGTGCCAGCACCGAAAACCGGGAGGCAGCCTACGAGCAGTACTTC. Protein: CASTENREAAYEQYF.

CDR3 sequence: CASSFGSGIGTDTQYF. The CDR3 DNA reads as TGCGCCAGCAGCTTTGGGAGCGGGATTGGCACAGATACGCAGTATTTT. The chain is built from TRBV5-1 and TRBJ2-3; 7 nucleotides align to TRBD2. Per germline, CDR1 SGHRS and CDR2 YFSETQ. The length of the CDR3 is 16 residues. Trimming cost V 2 bases and J 1 base; bases outside gene matches: 7.

The rearrangement joins TRBV7-9 to TRBJ1-1; unclear D gene. Germline values: CDR1 SEHNR, CDR2 FQNEAQ (reference sequence). The CDR3 sequence is 11 residues long. Trimming removed 2 bases from V and 7 bases from J, with 5 bases in between. CDR3 coding DNA: TGTGCCAGCAGCTTAAGTCATGAAGCTTTCTTT. It yields the protein CASSLSHEAFF.

This clonotype was detected ten times or more. The CDR3 here is CSAGRDPSYEQYF. CDR3 sequence (DNA): TGCAGTGCCGGGCGGGACCCGTCCTACGAGCAGTACTTC. The rearrangement joins TRBV20-1 to TRBJ2-7; a possible D gene is TRBD2 (6 bases). The CDR3 runs to 13 residues. The V end was cut by 6 bases, the J end by 1 base, with 13 bases between. Germline loops: CDR1 DFQATT, CDR2 SNEGSKA (reference sequence).

There are many counts of this clonotype. The chain uses TRBV6-5 and TRBJ2-7; 8 positions match TRBD2. Trimming cost V 2 bases and J 3 bases; bases outside gene matches: 12. This CDR3 is built from 17 residues. Germline CDR1 reads MNHEY; CDR2 reads SVGAGI. In DNA form, the CDR3 reads TGTGCCAGCAGTTACCCCCTGACTAGCGCGACCCACTACGAGCAGTACTTC. Protein: CASSYPLTSATHYEQYF.

In its sample, this clonotype was seen many times. The chain is built from TRBV15 and TRBJ2-2; the match to TRBD2 covers 7 bases. V dropped 1 base and J dropped 6; count of bases not matched to a gene: 8. CDR1 and CDR2 (germline): LNHNV, YYDKDF (reference sequence). The length of the CDR3 is 16 residues. The CDR3 DNA follows: TGTGCCACCAGCAGAGTGGAGGGAGGGCCCTCCGGGGAGCTGTTTTTT. It codes for CATSRVEGGPSGELFF. Variable domain in full (rest from reference TRBV15 and TRBJ2-2): DAMVIQNPRYQVTQFGKPVTLSCSQTLNHNVMYWYQQKSSQAPKLLFHYYDKDFNNEADTPDNFQSRRPNTSFCFLDIRSPGLGDTAMYLCATSRVEGGPSGELFFGEGSRLTVL.